Sequencing of this T cell receptor beta chain was carried out in a study of siplizumab effects on memory and regulatory T cells. Germline V CDR1 and CDR2: SGHDN, FVKESK. The CDR3 consists of 14 residues. Trimming left V 5 bases short and J 8 bases short, with 16 bases between. A remark on this clone: The target antigen is unknown.

Profiled with immunoSEQ multiplex PCR; TCRdb holds only in-frame clones, not every one. The sample has 95,000 to 100,000 clones; 80% to 95% are singletons. Study-wide results and limits: Treg origin accounted for an average of around 69% of mappable alloreactive CD4+ clones with siplizumab and roughly 25% in controls. A major contribution to the alloresponse seemed to be made by naive T cells, which seemed more diverse than memory cells.

Sample: non-Treg CD4+ T cells sorted from blood. This chain links TRBV14 with TRBJ2-1; D may be TRBD2 (6 bases). This receptor was taken from a human donor in good health. This chain's CDR3 is CASSYGLPGDEQFF. The CDR3 DNA reads as TGTGCCAGCAGCTACGGACTACCGGGGGATGAGCAGTTCTTC.